This T cell receptor (beta chain) stems from a study of molecular identifiers for immune sequencing clone quantification. Whole-study findings and limits: Researchers reportedly could pick up spiked Jurkat TCR RNA from one cell mixed into 1 million or so naive cells.

This clonotype has at least ten counts. Its antigen remains unidentified. Germline CDR1 and CDR2: MNHEY and SVGEGT. Trimming stripped 6 bases from V and 2 bases from J, with 6 bases between. This CDR3 spans 12 amino acids. MiXCR was run by TCRdb on the PCR reads, yielding one entry per CDR3 protein. The table includes 10,000 to 12,000 distinct CDR3 sequences, about 21% detected once. This TCR was recovered from a human donor in good health. Some libraries in this study had Jurkat cell RNA spiked in. The genes are TRBV6-2 or TRBV6-3 and TRBJ2-3; D gene ambiguous. The sequencing input was naive CD8+ T cells from blood, with Jurkat cell RNA spiked in. Subset here: FACS-sorted CD8+CD4-CCR7+CD45RA+ naive T cells. The CDR3 is CASSPNTDTQYF. The CDR3 nucleotides read TGTGCCAGCAGCCCAAACACAGATACGCAGTATTTT.